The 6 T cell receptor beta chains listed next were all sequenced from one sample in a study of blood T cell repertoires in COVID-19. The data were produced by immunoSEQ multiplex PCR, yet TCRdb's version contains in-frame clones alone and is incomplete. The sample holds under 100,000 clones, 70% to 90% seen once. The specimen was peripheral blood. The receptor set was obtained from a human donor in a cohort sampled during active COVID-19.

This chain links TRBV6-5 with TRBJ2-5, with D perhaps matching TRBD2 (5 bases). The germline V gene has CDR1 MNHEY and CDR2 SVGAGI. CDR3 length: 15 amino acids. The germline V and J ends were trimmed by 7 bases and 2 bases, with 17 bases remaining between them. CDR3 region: CASTLDRGTQETQYF. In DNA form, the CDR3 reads TGTGCCAGCACCCTGGACCGGGGTACGCAAGAGACCCAGTACTTC.

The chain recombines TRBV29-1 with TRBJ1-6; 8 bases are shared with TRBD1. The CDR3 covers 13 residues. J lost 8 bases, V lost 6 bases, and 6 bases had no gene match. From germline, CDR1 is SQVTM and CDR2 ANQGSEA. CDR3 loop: CSVRQGLDSPLHF. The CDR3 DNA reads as TGCAGCGTAAGACAGGGGCTGGATTCACCCCTCCACTTT.

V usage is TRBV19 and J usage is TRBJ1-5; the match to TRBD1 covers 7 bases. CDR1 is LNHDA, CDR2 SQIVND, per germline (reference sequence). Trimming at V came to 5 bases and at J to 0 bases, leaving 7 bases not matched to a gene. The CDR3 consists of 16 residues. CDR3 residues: CASSPSTGNSNQPQHF. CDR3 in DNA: TGTGCCAGTAGTCCATCGACAGGGAATAGCAATCAGCCCCAGCATTTT.

This chain's CDR3 is CASTSKGANTEAFF. The CDR3 DNA is TGTGCCAGCACCTCTAAGGGGGCCAACACTGAAGCTTTCTTT. J is TRBJ1-1 and V is TRBV6-5; 7 bases fit TRBD1. Germline CDR1 MNHEY, CDR2 SVGAGI. This CDR3 spans 14 amino acids. The ends lost 7 bases at V and 2 bases at J; junction bases unmatched: 7.

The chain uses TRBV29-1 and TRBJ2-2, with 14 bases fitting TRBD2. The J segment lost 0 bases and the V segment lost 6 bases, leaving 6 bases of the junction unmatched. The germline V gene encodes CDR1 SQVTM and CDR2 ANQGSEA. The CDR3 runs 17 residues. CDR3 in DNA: TGCAGCGTGACCGGGACTAGCGGGGGCCCGAACACCGGGGAGCTGTTTTTT. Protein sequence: CSVTGTSGGPNTGELFF.

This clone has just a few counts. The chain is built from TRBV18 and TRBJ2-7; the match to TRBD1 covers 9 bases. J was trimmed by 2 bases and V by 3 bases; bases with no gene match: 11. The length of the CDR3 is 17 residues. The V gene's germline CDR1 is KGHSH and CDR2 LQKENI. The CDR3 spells CASSPRSVRDRAYEQYF. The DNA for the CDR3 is TGTGCCAGCTCACCGAGATCCGTCCGGGACAGGGCCTACGAGCAGTACTTC.